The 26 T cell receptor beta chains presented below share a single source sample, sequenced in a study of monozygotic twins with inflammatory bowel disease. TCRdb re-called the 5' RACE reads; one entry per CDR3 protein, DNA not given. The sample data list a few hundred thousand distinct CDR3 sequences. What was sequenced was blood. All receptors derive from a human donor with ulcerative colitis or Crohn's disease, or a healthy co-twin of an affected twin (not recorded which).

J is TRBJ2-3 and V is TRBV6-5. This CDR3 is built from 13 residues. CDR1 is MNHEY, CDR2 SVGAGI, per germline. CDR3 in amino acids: CASSTYWGDTQYF.

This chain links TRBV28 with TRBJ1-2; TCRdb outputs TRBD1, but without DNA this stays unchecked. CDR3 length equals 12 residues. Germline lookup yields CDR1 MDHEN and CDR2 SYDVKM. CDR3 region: CATSTESYGYTF.

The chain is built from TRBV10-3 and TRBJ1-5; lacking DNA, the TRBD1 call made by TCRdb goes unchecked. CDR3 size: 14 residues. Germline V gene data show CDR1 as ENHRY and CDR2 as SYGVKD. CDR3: CAISGDTNNQPQHF.

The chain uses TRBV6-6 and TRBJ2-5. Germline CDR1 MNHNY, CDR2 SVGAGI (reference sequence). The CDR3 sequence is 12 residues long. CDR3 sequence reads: CASSYSEGTQYF.

CDR3 in amino acids: CSAWDQPNTDTQYF. V gene TRBV20-1 combines with J gene TRBJ2-3; the TRBD1 assignment by TCRdb is unverifiable without DNA. Germline CDR1 reads DFQATT; CDR2 reads SNEGSKA (reference sequence). This CDR3 comprises 14 residues.

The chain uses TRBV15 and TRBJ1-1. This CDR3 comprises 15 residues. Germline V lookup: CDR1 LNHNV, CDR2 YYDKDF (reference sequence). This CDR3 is CATSRDRGGNTEAFF.

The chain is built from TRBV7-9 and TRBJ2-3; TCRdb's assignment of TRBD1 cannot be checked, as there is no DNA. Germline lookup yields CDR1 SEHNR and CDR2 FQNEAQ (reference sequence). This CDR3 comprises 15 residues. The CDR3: CASRYGQGASDTQYF.

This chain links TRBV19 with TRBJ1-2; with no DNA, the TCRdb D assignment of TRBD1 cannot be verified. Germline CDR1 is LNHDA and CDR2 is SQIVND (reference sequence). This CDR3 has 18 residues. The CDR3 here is CASTARGTVLISNYGYTF. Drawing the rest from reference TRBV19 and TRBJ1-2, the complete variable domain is DGGITQSPKYLFRKEGQNVTLSCEQNLNHDAMYWYRQDPGQGLRLIYYSQIVNDFQKGDIAEGYSVSREKKESFPLTVTSAQKNPTAFYLCASTARGTVLISNYGYTFGSGTRLTVV.

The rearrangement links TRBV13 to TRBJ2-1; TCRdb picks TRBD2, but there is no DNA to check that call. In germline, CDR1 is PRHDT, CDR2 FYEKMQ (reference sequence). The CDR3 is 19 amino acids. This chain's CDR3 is CASSLGVVASGRSYNEQFF.

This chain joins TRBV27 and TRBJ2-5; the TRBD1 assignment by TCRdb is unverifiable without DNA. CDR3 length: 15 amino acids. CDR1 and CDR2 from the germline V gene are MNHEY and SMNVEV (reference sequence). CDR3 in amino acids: CASSYTGTGGETQYF.

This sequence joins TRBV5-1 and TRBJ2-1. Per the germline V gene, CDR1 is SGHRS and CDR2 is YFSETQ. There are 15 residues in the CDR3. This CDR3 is CASSLERMSNNEQFF. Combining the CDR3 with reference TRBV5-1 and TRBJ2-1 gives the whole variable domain KAGVTQTPRYLIKTRGQQVTLSCSPISGHRSVSWYQQTPGQGLQFLFEYFSETQRNKGNFPGRFSGRQFSNSRSEMNVSTLELGDSALYLCASSLERMSNNEQFFGPGTRLTVL.

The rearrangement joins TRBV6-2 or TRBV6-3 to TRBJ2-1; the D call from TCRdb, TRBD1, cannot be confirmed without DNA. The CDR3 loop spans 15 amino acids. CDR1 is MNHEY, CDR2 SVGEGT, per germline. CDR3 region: CASTSGGSNQREQFF.

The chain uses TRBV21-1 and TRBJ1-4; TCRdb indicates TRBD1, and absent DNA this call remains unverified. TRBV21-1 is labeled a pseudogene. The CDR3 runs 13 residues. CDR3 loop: CASSVRQNEKLFF.

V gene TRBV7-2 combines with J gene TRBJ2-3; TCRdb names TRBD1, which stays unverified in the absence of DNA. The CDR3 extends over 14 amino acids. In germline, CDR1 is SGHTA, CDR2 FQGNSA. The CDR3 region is CASSFAGGADTQYF.

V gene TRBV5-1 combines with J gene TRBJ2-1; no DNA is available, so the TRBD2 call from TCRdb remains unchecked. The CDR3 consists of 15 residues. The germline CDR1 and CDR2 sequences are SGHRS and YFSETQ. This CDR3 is CASSLDGGPSNEQFF.

The CDR3 is CAWARIQQGNSPLHF. The rearrangement uses TRBV30 and TRBJ1-6; the TCRdb call, TRBD1, lacks DNA for checking. Germline CDR1 and CDR2: GTSNPN and SVGIG (reference sequence). The CDR3 contains 15 residues. The whole variable domain, filled in from reference TRBV30 and TRBJ1-6, reads SQTIHQWPATLVQPVGSPLSLECTVEGTSNPNLYWYRQAAGRGLQLLFYSVGIGQISSEVPQNLSASRPQDRQFILSSKKLLLSDSGFYLCAWARIQQGNSPLHFGNGTRLTVT.

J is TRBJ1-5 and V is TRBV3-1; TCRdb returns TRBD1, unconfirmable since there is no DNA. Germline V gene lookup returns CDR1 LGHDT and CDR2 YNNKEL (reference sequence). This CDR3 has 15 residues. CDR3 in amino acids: CASSPGQGAGQPQHF. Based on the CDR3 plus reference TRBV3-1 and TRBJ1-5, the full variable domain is DTAVSQTPKYLVTQMGNDKSIKCEQNLGHDTMYWYKQDSKKFLKIMFSYNNKELIINETVPNRFSPKSPDKAHLNLHINSLELGDSAVYFCASSPGQGAGQPQHFGDGTRLSIL.

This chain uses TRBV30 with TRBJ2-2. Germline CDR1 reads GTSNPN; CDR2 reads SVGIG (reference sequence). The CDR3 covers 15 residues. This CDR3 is CAWSLQAANTGELFF.

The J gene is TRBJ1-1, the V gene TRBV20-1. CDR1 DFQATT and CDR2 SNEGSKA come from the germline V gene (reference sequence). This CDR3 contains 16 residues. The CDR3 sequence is CSARDVLTPMNTEAFF.

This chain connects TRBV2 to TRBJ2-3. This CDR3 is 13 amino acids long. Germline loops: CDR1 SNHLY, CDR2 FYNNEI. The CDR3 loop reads CASSDLWTDTQYF. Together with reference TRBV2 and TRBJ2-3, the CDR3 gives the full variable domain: EPEVTQTPSHQVTQMGQEVILRCVPISNHLYFYWYRQILGQKVEFLVSFYNNEISEKSEIFDDQFSVERPDGSNFTLKIRSTKLEDSAMYFCASSDLWTDTQYFGPGTRLTVL.

CDR3 residues: CASSTVRGTEAFF. V usage is TRBV19 and J usage is TRBJ1-1. Per germline, CDR1 LNHDA and CDR2 SQIVND (reference sequence). The CDR3 contains 13 residues.

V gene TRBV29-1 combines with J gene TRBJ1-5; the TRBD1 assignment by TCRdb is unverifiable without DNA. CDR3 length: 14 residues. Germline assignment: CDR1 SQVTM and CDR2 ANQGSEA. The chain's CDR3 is CSVAGTGLNQPQHF.

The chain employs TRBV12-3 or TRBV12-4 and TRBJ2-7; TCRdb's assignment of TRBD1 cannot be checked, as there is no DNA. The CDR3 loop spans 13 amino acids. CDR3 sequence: CASSLAAGREQYF.

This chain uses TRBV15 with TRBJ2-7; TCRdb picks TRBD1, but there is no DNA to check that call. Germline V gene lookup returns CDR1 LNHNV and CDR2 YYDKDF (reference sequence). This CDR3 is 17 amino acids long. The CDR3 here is CATSRDWGTGSSYEQYF.

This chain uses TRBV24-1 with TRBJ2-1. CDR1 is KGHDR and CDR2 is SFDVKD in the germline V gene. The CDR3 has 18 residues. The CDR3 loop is CATSDPTWTGGSYNEQFF.

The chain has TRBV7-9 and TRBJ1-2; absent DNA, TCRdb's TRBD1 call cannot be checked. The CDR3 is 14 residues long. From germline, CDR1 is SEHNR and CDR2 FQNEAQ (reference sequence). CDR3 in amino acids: CASSPMGQGDGYTF. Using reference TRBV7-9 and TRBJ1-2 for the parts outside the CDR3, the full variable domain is DTGVSQNPRHKITKRGQNVTFRCDPISEHNRLYWYRQTLGQGPEFLTYFQNEAQLEKSRLLSDRFSAERPKGSFSTLEIQRTEQGDSAMYLCASSPMGQGDGYTFGSGTRLTVV.